This is a list of T cell receptor beta chains from one sample in a study of Ad26.COV2.S vaccination and SARS-CoV-2 variants. Here immunoSEQ multiplex PCR was the method, and the copy in TCRdb shows in-frame clones only, minus some. The table includes some 330,000 clones, roughly 88% detected once. The source material was peripheral blood, sampled in a trial of Ad26.COV2.S vaccine versus placebo. These receptors all stem from a person aged 18-65 years who received the Ad26.COV2.S COVID-19 vaccine or a placebo. Each CDR3 is given with its conserved first and last residue. Each record gives: D gene, V gene, clone size, J gene, CDR3 DNA, CDR3 protein. A D gene is named only where the DNA matches it firmly. Not every row has a clone size; where given, it reads once, few, many or a size class.

>.|TRBV20-1|.|TRBJ1-3
TGCAGTGGGACAGTCGGAAACACCATATATTTT
CSGTVGNTIYF
>.|TRBV4-2|.|TRBJ2-2
TGTGCCAGCAGCCAAGATAAGGGCCTAAGGGTTACCGGGGAGCTGTTTTTT
CASSQDKGLRVTGELFF
>.|TRBV27|.|TRBJ2-1
TGTGCCAGCAGTCTCGGTCAGCGTTTCGATGAGCAGTTCTTC
CASSLGQRFDEQFF
>TRBD2|TRBV27|.|TRBJ2-1
TGTGCCAGCAGTCCCAGCGGGGGGGCGTTATACAATGAGCAGTTCTTC
CASSPSGGALYNEQFF
>TRBD1|TRBV5-1|.|TRBJ1-1
TGCGCCAGCAGCTTGGTTTACAGGGGGCCAAAGGGCAATGAAGCTTTCTTT
CASSLVYRGPKGNEAFF
>.|TRBV6-5|.|TRBJ1-2
TGTGCCAGCAGAGACTCCAGTTACTATGGCTACACCTTC
CASRDSSYYGYTF
>.|TRBV6-2/TRBV6-3|.|TRBJ1-4
TGTGCCAGCAGCCTGGTTTCCTTTCAGACTGAAAAACTGTTTTTT
CASSLVSFQTEKLFF
>TRBD1|TRBV7-2|.|TRBJ1-1
TGTGCCAGCAGATCGACGGTTTGGGGACAGGATGAAGCTTTCTTT
CASRSTVWGQDEAFF
>.|TRBV4-3|once|TRBJ2-2
TGCGCCAGCAGCCAAGATGGGCGGTGGACCGGGGAGCTGTTTTTT
CASSQDGRWTGELFF
>TRBD2|TRBV5-1|.|TRBJ2-1
TGCGCCAGCAGCTTGGAAGCTGCGGGAGTTACCAATGAGCAGTTCTTC
CASSLEAAGVTNEQFF
>TRBD2|TRBV3-1/TRBV3-2|.|TRBJ2-2
TGTGCCAGCAGCCAAGATGAGGGACTAGCGGGGGAGAACACCGGGGAGCTGTTTTTT
CASSQDEGLAGENTGELFF
>.|TRBV3-1/TRBV3-2|.|TRBJ1-1
TGTGCCAGCAGCCTCGAGGGGGGGGCCACTGAAGCTTTCTTT
CASSLEGGATEAFF
>.|TRBV5-1|.|TRBJ1-1
TGCGCCAGCAGCTTGGGGACAGAGAACACTGAAGCTTTCTTT
CASSLGTENTEAFF
>.|TRBV5-6|.|TRBJ2-1
TGTGCCAGCAGCTTGCGACGGAGCTCCTACAATGAGCAGTTCTTC
CASSLRRSSYNEQFF
>.|TRBV29-1|.|TRBJ1-5
TGCAGCGTTGAGCCCAGTCAGCCCCAGCATTTT
CSVEPSQPQHF
>.|TRBV7-8|.|TRBJ1-4
TGTGCCAGCAGCCTCGAATGGGGTTTTGGGGCAACTAATGAAAAACTGTTTTTT
CASSLEWGFGATNEKLFF
>.|TRBV7-2|.|TRBJ2-2
TGTGCCAGCAGCTTTCGTTACGGGGAGCTGTTTTTT
CASSFRYGELFF
>TRBD1|TRBV6-1|.|TRBJ1-2
TGTGCCAGCAGTGACGGACAGGGAAGGGGCTACACCTTC
CASSDGQGRGYTF
>TRBD1|TRBV2|.|TRBJ2-1
TGTGCCACCGCCGGACAGGAGGACTCTAGCTCCTACAATGAGCAGTTCTTC
CATAGQEDSSSYNEQFF
>.|TRBV30|once|TRBJ1-2
TGTGCCTGGAGTCACCCCGCTGACAGTTTCTATGGCTACACCTTC
CAWSHPADSFYGYTF
>.|TRBV9|.|TRBJ1-5
TGTGCCAGCAGCGTAGATGGAAGGCGCTATCAGCCCCAGCATTTT
CASSVDGRRYQPQHF
>.|TRBV6-5|.|TRBJ2-5
TGTGCCAGCAGCTCCATTCGGGAGACCCAGTACTTC
CASSSIRETQYF
>.|TRBV27|.|TRBJ2-1
TGTGCCAGTCAGAATGGGAATGAGCAGTTCTTC
CASQNGNEQFF
>.|TRBV12-3/TRBV12-4|.|TRBJ2-7
TGTGCCAGCAGTTTGGGGGGGCCCGAGCAGTACTTC
CASSLGGPEQYF
>TRBD2|TRBV3-1/TRBV3-2|.|TRBJ2-2
TGTGCCAGCAGGGTTAGCGGGGCCGGGGAGCTGTTTTTT
CASRVSGAGELFF